These T cell receptor beta chains were read from a single sample in a study of blood T cell repertoires in COVID-19. The assay was immunoSEQ multiplex PCR, and TCRdb's table has in-frame clones only and misses some. The profile shows 40,000 to 50,000 clones, roughly 89% of them singletons. The sequenced sample was peripheral blood. These receptor sequences come from a man aged 65-85 years with active COVID-19. Both conserved end residues are part of each CDR3. Fields, in order: V gene, CDR3 length, clone size, D gene, J gene, CDR3 DNA, CDR3 protein. D genes are given only for firm matches. Size values are once, few and many counts, or a class for expanded clones, and some rows have none.

V: TRBV7-2
length: 13
size: .
D: .
J: TRBJ2-7
DNA: TGTGCCAGCACTAGGAGAGGATCCTACGAGCAGTACTTC
CDR3: CASTRRGSYEQYF

V: TRBV19
length: 17
size: .
D: TRBD2
J: TRBJ2-2
DNA: TGTGCCAGTAGAACCATAGAGCCTAGCGGGGGTTCCGGGGAGCTGTTTTTT
CDR3: CASRTIEPSGGSGELFF

V: TRBV11-3
length: 16
size: .
D: TRBD1
J: TRBJ2-1
DNA: TGTGCCAGCAGCTTAGACGGACAGGTTTCCTACAATGAGCAGTTCTTC
CDR3: CASSLDGQVSYNEQFF

V: TRBV11-2
length: 13
size: .
D: .
J: TRBJ2-7
DNA: TGTGCCAGCAGCTTTCAGGGATCGGTCGAGCAGTACTTC
CDR3: CASSFQGSVEQYF

V: TRBV5-4
length: 14
size: .
D: .
J: TRBJ1-4
DNA: TGTGCCAGCAGCTTGGCGGTTCAGGGCGAAAAACTGTTTTTT
CDR3: CASSLAVQGEKLFF

V: TRBV7-9
length: 15
size: .
D: .
J: TRBJ2-2
DNA: TGTGCCAGCAGCTTAACTCTAGCAGACACCGGGGAGCTGTTTTTT
CDR3: CASSLTLADTGELFF

V: TRBV19
length: 12
size: .
D: .
J: TRBJ1-1
DNA: TGTGCCAGTATCCGCAGGGGAACTGAAGCTTTCTTT
CDR3: CASIRRGTEAFF

V: TRBV2
length: 11
size: .
D: .
J: TRBJ2-7
DNA: TGTGCCAGCAGAGGGGTGTACGAGCAGTACTTC
CDR3: CASRGVYEQYF

V: TRBV11-2
length: 13
size: once
D: TRBD1
J: TRBJ1-2
DNA: TGTGCCAGCAGCCGGGACAGAAACTATGGCTACACCTTC
CDR3: CASSRDRNYGYTF

V: TRBV5-1
length: 15
size: .
D: TRBD2
J: TRBJ2-5
DNA: TGCGCCAGCAGCCCCGCGCCGGGGGGAGCAGAGACCCAGTACTTC
CDR3: CASSPAPGGAETQYF

V: TRBV6-1
length: 16
size: .
D: TRBD2
J: TRBJ2-4
DNA: TGTGCCAGCAGTGGACTCTGGGGGGGGGCCAAAAACATTCAGTACTTC
CDR3: CASSGLWGGAKNIQYF

V: TRBV5-4
length: 16
size: .
D: .
J: TRBJ2-3
DNA: TGTGCCAGCAGCTTATCTCGCGGGGCGAACACAGATACGCAGTATTTT
CDR3: CASSLSRGANTDTQYF

V: TRBV7-2
length: 13
size: .
D: .
J: TRBJ1-2
DNA: TGTGCCAGCAGCTTAGGGAGTAGGGAGGGCTACACCTTC
CDR3: CASSLGSREGYTF

V: TRBV28
length: 17
size: .
D: .
J: TRBJ2-1
DNA: TGTGCCAGCAGTCCAATAGAAGGGCTAGCATTATACAATGAGCAGTTCTTC
CDR3: CASSPIEGLALYNEQFF

V: TRBV5-1
length: 15
size: .
D: TRBD1
J: TRBJ2-5
DNA: TGCGCCAGCAGTAGGGGACAGGCGGCCGGGGAGACCCAGTACTTC
CDR3: CASSRGQAAGETQYF

V: TRBV28
length: 15
size: .
D: TRBD2
J: TRBJ2-7
DNA: TGTGCCAGCAGTCCGGGGGGGGCGATTACCTACGAGCAGTACTTC
CDR3: CASSPGGAITYEQYF

V: TRBV5-1
length: 17
size: once
D: TRBD2
J: TRBJ2-2
DNA: TGCGCCAGCAGCTTGGCGGTAGCGGGGACGAACACCGGGGAGCTGTTTTTT
CDR3: CASSLAVAGTNTGELFF